This record looks at one TCR beta chain sequence and its context. This sample is part of a study of shared clonotypes between healthy human individuals. Using immunoSEQ multiplex PCR, the repertoire was profiled, and TCRdb retains in-frame clones only, with some absent. Among about 690,000 clones listed, 90% were seen once. V was pared by 3 bases and J by 3 bases, with 6 bases of the junction left unmatched. The CDR3 spans 14 residues. Germline CDR1 reads SGHNT; CDR2 reads YYREEE (reference sequence). The TCR comes from a man aged 18 to 35 in good health. Some clones in this sample may be carry-over from other donors' samples. What was sequenced was memory CD8+ T cells from PBMCs. Documented subset: CD45RO+ cells pooled with CCR7-negative TemRA cells. V usage is TRBV5-4 and J usage is TRBJ2-7, with 7 bases fitting TRBD1. CDR3 region: CASSSGTANYEQYF. The CDR3 DNA is TGTGCCAGCAGCTCCGGGACAGCTAACTACGAGCAGTACTTC.